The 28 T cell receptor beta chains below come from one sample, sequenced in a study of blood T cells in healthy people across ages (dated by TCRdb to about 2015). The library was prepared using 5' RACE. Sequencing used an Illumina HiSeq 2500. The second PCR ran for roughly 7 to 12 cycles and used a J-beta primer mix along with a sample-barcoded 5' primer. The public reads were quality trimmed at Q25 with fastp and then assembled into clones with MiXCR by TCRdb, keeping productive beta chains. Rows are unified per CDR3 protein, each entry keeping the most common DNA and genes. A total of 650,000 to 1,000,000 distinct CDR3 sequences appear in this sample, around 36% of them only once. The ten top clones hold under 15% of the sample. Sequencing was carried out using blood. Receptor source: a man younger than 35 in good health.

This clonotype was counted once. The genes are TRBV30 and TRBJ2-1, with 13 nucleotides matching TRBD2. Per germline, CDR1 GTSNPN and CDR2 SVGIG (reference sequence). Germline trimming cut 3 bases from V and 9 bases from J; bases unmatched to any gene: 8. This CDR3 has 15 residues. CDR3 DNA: TGTGCCTGGAGCGCTCTACTAGCGGGGGGGTCTGAGCAGTTCTTC. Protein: CAWSALLAGGSEQFF.

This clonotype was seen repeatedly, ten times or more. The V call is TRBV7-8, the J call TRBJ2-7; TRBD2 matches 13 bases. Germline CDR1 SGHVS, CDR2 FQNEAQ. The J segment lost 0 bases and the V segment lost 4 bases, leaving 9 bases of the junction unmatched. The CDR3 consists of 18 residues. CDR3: CASSYGLAGDPFSYEQYF. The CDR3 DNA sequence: TGTGCCAGCAGCTACGGACTAGCGGGGGACCCATTCTCCTACGAGCAGTACTTC.

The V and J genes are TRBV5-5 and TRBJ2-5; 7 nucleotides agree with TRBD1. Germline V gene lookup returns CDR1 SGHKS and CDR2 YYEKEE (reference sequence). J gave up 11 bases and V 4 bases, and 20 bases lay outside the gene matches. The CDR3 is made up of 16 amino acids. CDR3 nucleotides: TGTGCCAGCAGCCTTAACAGGGGACAATTCAACAATGAGCAGTACTTC. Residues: CASSLNRGQFNNEQYF.

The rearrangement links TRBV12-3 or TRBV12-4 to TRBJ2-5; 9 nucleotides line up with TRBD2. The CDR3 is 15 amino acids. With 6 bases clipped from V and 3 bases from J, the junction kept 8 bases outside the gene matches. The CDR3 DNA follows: TGTGCCAGCAGCCCAGCAGCGGGGGGTAAAGAGACCCAGTACTTC. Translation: CASSPAAGGKETQYF.

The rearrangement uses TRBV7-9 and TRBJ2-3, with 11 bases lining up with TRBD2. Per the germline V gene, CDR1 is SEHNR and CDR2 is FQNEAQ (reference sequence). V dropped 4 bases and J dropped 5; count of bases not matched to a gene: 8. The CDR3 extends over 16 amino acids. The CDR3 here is CASSSTSGDRLDTQYF. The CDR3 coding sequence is TGTGCCAGCAGCTCGACTAGCGGGGACCGATTAGATACGCAGTATTTT.

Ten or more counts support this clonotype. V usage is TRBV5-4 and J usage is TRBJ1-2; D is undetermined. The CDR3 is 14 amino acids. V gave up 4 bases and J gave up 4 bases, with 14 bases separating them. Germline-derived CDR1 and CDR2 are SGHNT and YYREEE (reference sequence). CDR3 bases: TGTGCCAGCAGCCCAAAGACACCTGGCTATGGCTACACCTTC. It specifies CASSPKTPGYGYTF.

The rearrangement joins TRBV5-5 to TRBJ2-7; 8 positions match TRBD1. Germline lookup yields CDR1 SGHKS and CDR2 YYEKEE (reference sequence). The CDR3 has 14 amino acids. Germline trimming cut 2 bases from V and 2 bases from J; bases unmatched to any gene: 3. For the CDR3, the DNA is TGTGCCAGCAGCTTCTGGACAGGGACCTACGAGCAGTACTTC. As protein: CASSFWTGTYEQYF.

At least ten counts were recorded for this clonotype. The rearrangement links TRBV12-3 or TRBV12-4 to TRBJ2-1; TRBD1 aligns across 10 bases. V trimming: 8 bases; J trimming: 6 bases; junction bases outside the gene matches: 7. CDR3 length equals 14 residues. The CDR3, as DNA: TGTGCCAGCTGCCGGGACAGGGGCTTCAATGAGCAGTTCTTC. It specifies CASCRDRGFNEQFF.

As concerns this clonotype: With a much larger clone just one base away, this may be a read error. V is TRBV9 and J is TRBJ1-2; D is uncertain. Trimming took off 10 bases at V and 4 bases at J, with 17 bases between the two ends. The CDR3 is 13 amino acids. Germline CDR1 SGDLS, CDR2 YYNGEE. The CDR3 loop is CAGGYRPSYGYTF. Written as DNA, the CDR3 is TGTGCCGGCGGTTACAGACCTTCCTATGGCTACACCTTC.

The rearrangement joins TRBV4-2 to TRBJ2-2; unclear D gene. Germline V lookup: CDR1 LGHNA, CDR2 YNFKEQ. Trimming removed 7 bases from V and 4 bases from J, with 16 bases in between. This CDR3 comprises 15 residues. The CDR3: CASTLVVSGTGELFF. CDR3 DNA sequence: TGTGCCAGCACGCTTGTGGTCTCGGGCACCGGGGAGCTGTTTTTT.

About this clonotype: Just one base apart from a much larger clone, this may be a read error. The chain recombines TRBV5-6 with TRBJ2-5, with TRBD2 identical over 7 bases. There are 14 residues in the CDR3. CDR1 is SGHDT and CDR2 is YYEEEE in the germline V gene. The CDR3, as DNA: TGTGCCGGCAGCTTGTGGGCTAGCGGAGAGACCCAGTACTTC. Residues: CAGSLWASGETQYF.

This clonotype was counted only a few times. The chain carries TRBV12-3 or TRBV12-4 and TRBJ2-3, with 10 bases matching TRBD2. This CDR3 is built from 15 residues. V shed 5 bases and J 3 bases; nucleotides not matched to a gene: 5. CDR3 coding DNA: TGTGCCAGCAGTATGAGCGGGGGGGCGACAGATACGCAGTATTTT. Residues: CASSMSGGATDTQYF.

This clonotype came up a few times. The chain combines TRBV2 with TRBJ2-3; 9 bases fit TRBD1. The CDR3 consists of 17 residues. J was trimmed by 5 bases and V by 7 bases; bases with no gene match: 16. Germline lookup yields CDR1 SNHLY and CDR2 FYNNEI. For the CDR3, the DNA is TGTGCCAGCATCCAGCTTGGCGGGACAGGGCGGATAGATACGCAGTATTTT. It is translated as CASIQLGGTGRIDTQYF.

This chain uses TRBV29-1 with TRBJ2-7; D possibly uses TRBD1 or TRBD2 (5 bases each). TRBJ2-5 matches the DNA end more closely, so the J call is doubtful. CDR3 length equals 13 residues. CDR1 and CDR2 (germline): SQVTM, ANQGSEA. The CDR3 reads CSALTVTGQTQYF. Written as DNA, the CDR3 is TGCAGCGCCCTAACAGTTACGGGGCAGACCCAGTACTTC.

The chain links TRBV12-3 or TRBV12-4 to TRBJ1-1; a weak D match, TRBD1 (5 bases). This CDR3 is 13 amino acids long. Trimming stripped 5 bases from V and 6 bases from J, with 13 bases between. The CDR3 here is CASSLSRGAEAFF. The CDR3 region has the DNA TGTGCCAGCAGTCTATCTAGGGGAGCTGAAGCTTTCTTT.

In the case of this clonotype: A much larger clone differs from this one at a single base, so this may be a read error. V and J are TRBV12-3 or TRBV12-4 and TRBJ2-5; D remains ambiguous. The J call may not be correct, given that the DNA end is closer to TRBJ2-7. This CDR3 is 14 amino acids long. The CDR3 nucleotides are TGTGCCAGCAGTTCCCCCACCAGACCCTACGAGCAGTACTTC. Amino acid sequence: CASSSPTRPYEQYF.

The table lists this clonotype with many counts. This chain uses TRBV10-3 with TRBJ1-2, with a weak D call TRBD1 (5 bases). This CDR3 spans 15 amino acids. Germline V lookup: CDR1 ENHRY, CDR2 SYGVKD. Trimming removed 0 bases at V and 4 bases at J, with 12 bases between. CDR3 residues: CAISESQGDGYGYTF. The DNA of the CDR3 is TGTGCCATCAGTGAGTCTCAGGGAGATGGCTATGGCTACACCTTC.

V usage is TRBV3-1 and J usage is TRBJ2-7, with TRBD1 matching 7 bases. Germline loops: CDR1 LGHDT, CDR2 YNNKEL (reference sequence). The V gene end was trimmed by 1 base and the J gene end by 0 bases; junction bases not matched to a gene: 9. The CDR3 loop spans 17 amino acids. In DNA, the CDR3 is TGTGCCAGCAGCCAAGCCTACCGACAGGGAAGCTCCTACGAGCAGTACTTC. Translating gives CASSQAYRQGSSYEQYF.

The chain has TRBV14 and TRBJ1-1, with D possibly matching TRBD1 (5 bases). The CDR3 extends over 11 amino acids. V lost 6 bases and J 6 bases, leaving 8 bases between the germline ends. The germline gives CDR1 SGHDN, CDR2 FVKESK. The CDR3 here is CASRRGAEAFF. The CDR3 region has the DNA TGTGCCAGCAGGAGAGGGGCTGAAGCTTTCTTT.

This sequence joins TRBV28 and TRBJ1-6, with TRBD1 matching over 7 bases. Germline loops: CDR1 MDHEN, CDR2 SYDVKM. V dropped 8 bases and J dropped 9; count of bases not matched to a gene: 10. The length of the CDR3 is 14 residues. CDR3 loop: CASGGPGGSSPLHF. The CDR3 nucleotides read TGTGCCAGCGGGGGGCCAGGGGGAAGTTCACCCCTCCACTTT.

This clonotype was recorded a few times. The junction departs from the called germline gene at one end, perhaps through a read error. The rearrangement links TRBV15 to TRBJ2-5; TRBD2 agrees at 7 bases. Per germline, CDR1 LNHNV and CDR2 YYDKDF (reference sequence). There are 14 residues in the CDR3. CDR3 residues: CAASGNGKQETQYF. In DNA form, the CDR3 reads TGTGCCGCCAGCGGGAACGGCAAACAAGAGACCCAGTACTTC. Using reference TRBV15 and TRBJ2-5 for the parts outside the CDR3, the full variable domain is DAMVIQNPRYQVTQFGKPVTLSCSQTLNHNVMYWYQQKSSQAPKLLFHYYDKDFNNEADTPDNFQSRRPNTSFCFLDIRSPGLGDTAMYLCAASGNGKQETQYFGPGTRLLVL.

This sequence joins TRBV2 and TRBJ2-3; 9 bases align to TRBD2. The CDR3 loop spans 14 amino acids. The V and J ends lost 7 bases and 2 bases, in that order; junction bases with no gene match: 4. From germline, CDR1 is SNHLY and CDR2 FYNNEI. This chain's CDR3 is CASKSGGSTDTQYF. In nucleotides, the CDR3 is TGTGCCAGCAAGAGCGGGGGGTCCACAGATACGCAGTATTTT.

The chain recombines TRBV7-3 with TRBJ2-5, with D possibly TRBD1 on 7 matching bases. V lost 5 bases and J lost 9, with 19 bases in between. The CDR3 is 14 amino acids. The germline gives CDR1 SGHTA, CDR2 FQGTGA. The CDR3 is CASSPRGRGEAQYF. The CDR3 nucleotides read TGTGCCAGCAGCCCTAGGGGGCGTGGGGAGGCCCAGTACTTC.

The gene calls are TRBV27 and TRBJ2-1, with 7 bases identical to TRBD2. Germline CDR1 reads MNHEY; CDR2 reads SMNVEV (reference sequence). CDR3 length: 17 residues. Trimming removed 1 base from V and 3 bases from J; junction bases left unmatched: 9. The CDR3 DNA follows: TGTGCCAGCAGTTTATTGCCCGTAAGCGGGATCTACAATGAGCAGTTCTTC. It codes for CASSLLPVSGIYNEQFF.

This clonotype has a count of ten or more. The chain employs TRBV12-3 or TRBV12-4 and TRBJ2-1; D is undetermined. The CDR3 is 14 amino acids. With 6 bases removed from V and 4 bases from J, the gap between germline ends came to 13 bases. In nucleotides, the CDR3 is TGTGCCAGCAGCCCAGAGAACCAATACAATGAGCAGTTCTTC. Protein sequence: CASSPENQYNEQFF.

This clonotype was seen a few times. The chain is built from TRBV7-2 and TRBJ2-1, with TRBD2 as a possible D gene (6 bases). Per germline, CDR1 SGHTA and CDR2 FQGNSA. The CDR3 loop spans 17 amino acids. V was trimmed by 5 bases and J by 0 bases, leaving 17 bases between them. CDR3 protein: CASSPDLRGSSYNEQFF. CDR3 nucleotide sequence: TGTGCCAGCAGCCCCGACCTGCGGGGTAGCTCCTACAATGAGCAGTTCTTC.

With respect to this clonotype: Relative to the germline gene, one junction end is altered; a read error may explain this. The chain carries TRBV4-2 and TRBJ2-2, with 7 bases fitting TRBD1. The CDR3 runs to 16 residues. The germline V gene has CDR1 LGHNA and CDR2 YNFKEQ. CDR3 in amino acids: CASSLRDSKRTEELFF. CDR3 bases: TGTGCCAGCAGCCTCCGGGACAGCAAGCGGACCGAGGAGCTGTTTTTT.

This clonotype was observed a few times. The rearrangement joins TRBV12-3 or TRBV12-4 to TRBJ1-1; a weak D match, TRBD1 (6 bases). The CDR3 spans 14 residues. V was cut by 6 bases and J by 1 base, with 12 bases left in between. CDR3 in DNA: TGTGCCAGCAGAATTACAGGGCGGAACACTGAAGCTTTCTTT. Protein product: CASRITGRNTEAFF.